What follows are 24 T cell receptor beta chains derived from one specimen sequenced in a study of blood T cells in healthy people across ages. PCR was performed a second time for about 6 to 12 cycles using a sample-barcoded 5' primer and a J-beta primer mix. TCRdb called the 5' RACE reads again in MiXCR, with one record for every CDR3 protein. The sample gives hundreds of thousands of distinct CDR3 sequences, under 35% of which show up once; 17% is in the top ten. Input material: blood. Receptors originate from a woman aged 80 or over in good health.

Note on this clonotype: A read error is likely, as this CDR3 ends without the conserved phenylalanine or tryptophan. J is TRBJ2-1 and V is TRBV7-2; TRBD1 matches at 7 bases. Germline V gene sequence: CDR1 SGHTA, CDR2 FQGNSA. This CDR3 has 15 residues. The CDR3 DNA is TGTGCCAGCAGCCGAGACAGGGTGCCCTACAACGAGCAGTTCGTC. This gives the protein CASSRDRVPYNEQFV.

For the CDR3, the DNA is TGCGCCAGCAGCTGGATCCAGGGGACTGGGGCCAACGTCCTGACTTTC. Protein sequence: CASSWIQGTGANVLTF. The V gene is TRBV5-1, the J gene TRBJ2-6; D may be TRBD1 (6 bases). The V gene lost 3 bases and the J gene lost 2 bases, with 12 bases spanning the gap. CDR3 length: 16 residues. Germline loops: CDR1 SGHRS, CDR2 YFSETQ.

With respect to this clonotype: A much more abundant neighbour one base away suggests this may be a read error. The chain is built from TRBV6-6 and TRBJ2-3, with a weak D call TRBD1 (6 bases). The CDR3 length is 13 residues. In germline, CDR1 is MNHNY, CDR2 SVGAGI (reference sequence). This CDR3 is CASSGQFTDMQYF. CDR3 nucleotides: TGTGCCAGCAGTGGACAGTTCACAGATATGCAGTATTTT.

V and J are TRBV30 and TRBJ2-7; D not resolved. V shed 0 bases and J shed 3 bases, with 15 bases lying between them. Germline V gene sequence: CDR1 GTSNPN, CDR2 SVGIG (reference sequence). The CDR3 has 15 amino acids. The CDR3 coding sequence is TGTGCCTGGAGTGTAATAAGAACTATCAGCTACGAGCAGTACTTC. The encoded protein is CAWSVIRTISYEQYF.

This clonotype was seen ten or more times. The CDR3 spells CSARVASGGAYEQYF. In DNA form, the CDR3 reads TGCAGTGCTAGAGTTGCGAGCGGGGGGGCCTACGAGCAGTACTTC. J is TRBJ2-7 and V is TRBV20-1, with 10 bases identical to TRBD2. Germline-derived CDR1 and CDR2 are DFQATT and SNEGSKA (reference sequence). The CDR3 loop spans 15 amino acids. Trimming at V came to 1 base and at J to 2 bases, leaving 5 bases not matched to a gene.

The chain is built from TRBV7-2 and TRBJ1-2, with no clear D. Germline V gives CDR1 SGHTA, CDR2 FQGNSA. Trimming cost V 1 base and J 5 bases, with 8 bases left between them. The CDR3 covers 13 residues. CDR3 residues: CASSLGGLYGYTF. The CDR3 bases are TGTGCCAGCAGCTTAGGAGGCTTGTATGGCTACACCTTC.

The CDR3 DNA reads TGTGCCACCCGATATAGAGGGAATACGCAGTATTTT. It specifies CATRYRGNTQYF. The chain links TRBV12-3 or TRBV12-4 to TRBJ2-3; D is perhaps TRBD2 (5 bases). The V end was cut by 10 bases, the J end by 7 bases, with 15 bases between. The CDR3 runs 12 residues.

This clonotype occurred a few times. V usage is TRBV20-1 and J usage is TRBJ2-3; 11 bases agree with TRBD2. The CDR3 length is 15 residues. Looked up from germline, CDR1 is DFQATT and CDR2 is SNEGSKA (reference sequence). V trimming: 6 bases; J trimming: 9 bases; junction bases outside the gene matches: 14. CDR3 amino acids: CSAKGASGGTETQYF. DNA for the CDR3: TGCAGTGCAAAGGGGGCTAGCGGGGGGACTGAGACGCAGTATTTT.

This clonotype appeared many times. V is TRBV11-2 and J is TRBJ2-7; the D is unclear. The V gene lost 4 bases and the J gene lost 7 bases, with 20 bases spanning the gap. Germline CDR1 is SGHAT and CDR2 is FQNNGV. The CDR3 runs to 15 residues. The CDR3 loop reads CASSSKAWVMGEQYF. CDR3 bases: TGTGCCAGCAGCTCCAAAGCGTGGGTCATGGGTGAGCAGTACTTC.

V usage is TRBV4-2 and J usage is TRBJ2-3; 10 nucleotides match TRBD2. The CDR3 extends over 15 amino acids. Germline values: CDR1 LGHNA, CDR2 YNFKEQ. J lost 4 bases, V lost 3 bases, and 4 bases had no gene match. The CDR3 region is CASSHGTSEPDTQYF. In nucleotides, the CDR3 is TGTGCCAGCAGCCACGGGACTAGCGAGCCAGATACGCAGTATTTT.

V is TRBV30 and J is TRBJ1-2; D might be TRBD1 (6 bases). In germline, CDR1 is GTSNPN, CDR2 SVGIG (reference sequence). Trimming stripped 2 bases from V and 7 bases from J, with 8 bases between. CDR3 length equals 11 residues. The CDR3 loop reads CAWSTGFGYTF. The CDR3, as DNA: TGTGCCTGGAGTACAGGGTTTGGCTACACCTTC.

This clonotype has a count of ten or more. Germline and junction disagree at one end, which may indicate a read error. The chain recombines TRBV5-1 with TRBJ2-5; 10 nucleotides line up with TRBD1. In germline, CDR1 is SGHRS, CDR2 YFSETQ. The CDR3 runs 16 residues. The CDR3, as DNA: TGCGCCAGCAGCGGGGGGACAGGGGCCTACCAGGAGACCCAGTACTTC. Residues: CASSGGTGAYQETQYF.

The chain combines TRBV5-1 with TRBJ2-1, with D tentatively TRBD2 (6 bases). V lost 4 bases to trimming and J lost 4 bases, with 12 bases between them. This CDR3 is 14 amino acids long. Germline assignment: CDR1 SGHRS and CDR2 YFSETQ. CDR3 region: CASSRDSAYNEQFF. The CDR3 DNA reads TGCGCCAGCAGCCGGGACTCTGCGTACAATGAGCAGTTCTTC.

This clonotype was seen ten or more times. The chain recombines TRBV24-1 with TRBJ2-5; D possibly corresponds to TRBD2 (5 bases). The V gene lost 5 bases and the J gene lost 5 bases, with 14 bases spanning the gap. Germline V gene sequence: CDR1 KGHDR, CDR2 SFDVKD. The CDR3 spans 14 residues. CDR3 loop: CATSGGRGWETQYF. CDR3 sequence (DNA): TGTGCCACCAGTGGAGGCCGGGGATGGGAGACCCAGTACTTC.

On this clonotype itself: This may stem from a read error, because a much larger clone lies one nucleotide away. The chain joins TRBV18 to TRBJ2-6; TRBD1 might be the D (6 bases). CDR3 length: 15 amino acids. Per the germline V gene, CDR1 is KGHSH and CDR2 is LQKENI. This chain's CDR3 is CTSSGATSGANVLTF. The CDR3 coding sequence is TGTACCAGCTCAGGGGCAACCTCTGGGGCCAACGTCCTGACTTTC.

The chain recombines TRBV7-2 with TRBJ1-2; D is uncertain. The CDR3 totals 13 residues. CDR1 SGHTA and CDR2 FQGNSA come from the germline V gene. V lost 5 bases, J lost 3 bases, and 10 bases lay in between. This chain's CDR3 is CASSRVGDYGYTF. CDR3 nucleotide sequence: TGTGCCAGCAGCCGAGTTGGAGACTATGGCTACACCTTC.

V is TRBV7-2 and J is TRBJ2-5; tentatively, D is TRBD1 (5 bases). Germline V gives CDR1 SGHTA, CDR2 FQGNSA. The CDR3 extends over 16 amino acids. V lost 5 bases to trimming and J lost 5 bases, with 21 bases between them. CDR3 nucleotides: TGTGCCAGCAGCCCAGGGTCGGGCTCTGGGGTCGAGACCCAGTACTTC. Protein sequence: CASSPGSGSGVETQYF.

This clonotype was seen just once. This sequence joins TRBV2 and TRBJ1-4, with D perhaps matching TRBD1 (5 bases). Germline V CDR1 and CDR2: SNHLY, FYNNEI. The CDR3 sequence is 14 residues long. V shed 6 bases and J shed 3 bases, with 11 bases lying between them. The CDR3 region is CASSLGRSNEKLFF. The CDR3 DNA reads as TGTGCCAGCAGCTTGGGACGGTCTAATGAAAAACTGTTTTTT.

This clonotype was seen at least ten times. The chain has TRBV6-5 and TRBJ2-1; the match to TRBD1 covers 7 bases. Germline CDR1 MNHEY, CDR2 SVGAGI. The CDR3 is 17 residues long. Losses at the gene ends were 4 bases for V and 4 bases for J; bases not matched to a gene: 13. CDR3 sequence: CASSSRTGRRPYNEQFF. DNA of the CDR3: TGTGCCAGCAGTTCCAGGACAGGCCGCCGTCCTTACAATGAGCAGTTCTTC.

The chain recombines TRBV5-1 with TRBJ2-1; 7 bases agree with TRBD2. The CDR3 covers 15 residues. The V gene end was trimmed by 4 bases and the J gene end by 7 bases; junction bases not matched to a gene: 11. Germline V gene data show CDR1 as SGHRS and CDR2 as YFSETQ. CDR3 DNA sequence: TGCGCCAGCAGCCAGTCCGGGACTATGAGGAATGAGCAGTTCTTC. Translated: CASSQSGTMRNEQFF. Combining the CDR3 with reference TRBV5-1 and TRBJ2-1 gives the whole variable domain KAGVTQTPRYLIKTRGQQVTLSCSPISGHRSVSWYQQTPGQGLQFLFEYFSETQRNKGNFPGRFSGRQFSNSRSEMNVSTLELGDSALYLCASSQSGTMRNEQFFGPGTRLTVL.

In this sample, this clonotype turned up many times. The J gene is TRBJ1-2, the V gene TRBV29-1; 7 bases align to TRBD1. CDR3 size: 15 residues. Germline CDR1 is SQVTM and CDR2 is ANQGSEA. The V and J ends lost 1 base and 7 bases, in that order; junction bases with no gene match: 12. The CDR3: CSVEGLGQGESGYTF. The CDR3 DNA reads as TGCAGCGTTGAAGGCTTGGGGCAGGGGGAAAGTGGCTACACCTTC.

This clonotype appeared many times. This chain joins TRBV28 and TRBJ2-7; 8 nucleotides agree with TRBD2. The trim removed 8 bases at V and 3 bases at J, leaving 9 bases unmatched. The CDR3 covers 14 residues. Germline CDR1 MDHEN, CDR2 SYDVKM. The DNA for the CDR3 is TGTGCCAGCGCCCCCCCGGGGGGGATCTACGAGCAGTACTTC. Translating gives CASAPPGGIYEQYF. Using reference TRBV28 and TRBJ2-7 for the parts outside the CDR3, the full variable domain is DVKVTQSSRYLVKRTGEKVFLECVQDMDHENMFWYRQDPGLGLRLIYFSYDVKMKEKGDIPEGYSVSREKKERFSLILESASTNQTSMYLCASAPPGGIYEQYFGPGTRLTVT.

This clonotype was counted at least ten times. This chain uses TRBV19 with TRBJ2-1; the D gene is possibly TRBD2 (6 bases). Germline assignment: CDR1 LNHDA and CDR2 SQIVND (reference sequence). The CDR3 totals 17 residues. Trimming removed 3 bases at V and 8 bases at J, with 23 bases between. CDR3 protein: CASSIRRTGGGMYEQFF. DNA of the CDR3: TGTGCCAGTAGTATCAGGCGGACCGGAGGCGGGATGTATGAGCAGTTCTTC.

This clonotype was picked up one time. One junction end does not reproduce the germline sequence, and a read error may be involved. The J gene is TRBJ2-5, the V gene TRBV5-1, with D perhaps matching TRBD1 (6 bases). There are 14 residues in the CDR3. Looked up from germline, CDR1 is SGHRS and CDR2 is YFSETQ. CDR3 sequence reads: CASSYPGQQGTQYF. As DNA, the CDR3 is TGCGCCAGCAGCTACCCGGGACAACAAGGGACCCAGTACTTC.